This T cell receptor (beta chain) appears in the sequencing data of a study of shared clonotypes between healthy human individuals. Background on the study: Three men and two women, aged 18 to 49, were donors.

It was CD45RO-negative cells, positively selected for CCR7, that made up naive CD8 cells, with terminally differentiated effector memory CD45RA+ cells excluded. The study's findings and limits: Larger estimated richness was generally recorded for naive subsets relative to memory subsets. Approximately 4.9% of naive CD4 clonotypes were shared across four donors.

This CDR3 has 14 residues. V gave up 7 bases and J gave up 3 bases; unmatched junction bases: 12. Germline V gene sequence: CDR1 SQVTM, CDR2 ANQGSEA. About this clone: Its antigen remains unidentified.

Profiling relied on immunoSEQ multiplex PCR, and the TCRdb table lists in-frame clones only, not all of them. The data contain 2 million to 2.5 million clones, about 93% of them singletons. Sequencing input: naive CD8+ T cells from PBMCs. The source is a man aged 18 to 29 in good health. Some clones in this sample may be carry-over from other donors' samples. This rearrangement joins TRBV29-1 to TRBJ2-7; 7 positions match TRBD1. CDR3 sequence reads: CSAQSGTEGYEQYF. The CDR3 DNA is TGCAGCGCTCAATCCGGGACAGAGGGCTACGAGCAGTACTTC.